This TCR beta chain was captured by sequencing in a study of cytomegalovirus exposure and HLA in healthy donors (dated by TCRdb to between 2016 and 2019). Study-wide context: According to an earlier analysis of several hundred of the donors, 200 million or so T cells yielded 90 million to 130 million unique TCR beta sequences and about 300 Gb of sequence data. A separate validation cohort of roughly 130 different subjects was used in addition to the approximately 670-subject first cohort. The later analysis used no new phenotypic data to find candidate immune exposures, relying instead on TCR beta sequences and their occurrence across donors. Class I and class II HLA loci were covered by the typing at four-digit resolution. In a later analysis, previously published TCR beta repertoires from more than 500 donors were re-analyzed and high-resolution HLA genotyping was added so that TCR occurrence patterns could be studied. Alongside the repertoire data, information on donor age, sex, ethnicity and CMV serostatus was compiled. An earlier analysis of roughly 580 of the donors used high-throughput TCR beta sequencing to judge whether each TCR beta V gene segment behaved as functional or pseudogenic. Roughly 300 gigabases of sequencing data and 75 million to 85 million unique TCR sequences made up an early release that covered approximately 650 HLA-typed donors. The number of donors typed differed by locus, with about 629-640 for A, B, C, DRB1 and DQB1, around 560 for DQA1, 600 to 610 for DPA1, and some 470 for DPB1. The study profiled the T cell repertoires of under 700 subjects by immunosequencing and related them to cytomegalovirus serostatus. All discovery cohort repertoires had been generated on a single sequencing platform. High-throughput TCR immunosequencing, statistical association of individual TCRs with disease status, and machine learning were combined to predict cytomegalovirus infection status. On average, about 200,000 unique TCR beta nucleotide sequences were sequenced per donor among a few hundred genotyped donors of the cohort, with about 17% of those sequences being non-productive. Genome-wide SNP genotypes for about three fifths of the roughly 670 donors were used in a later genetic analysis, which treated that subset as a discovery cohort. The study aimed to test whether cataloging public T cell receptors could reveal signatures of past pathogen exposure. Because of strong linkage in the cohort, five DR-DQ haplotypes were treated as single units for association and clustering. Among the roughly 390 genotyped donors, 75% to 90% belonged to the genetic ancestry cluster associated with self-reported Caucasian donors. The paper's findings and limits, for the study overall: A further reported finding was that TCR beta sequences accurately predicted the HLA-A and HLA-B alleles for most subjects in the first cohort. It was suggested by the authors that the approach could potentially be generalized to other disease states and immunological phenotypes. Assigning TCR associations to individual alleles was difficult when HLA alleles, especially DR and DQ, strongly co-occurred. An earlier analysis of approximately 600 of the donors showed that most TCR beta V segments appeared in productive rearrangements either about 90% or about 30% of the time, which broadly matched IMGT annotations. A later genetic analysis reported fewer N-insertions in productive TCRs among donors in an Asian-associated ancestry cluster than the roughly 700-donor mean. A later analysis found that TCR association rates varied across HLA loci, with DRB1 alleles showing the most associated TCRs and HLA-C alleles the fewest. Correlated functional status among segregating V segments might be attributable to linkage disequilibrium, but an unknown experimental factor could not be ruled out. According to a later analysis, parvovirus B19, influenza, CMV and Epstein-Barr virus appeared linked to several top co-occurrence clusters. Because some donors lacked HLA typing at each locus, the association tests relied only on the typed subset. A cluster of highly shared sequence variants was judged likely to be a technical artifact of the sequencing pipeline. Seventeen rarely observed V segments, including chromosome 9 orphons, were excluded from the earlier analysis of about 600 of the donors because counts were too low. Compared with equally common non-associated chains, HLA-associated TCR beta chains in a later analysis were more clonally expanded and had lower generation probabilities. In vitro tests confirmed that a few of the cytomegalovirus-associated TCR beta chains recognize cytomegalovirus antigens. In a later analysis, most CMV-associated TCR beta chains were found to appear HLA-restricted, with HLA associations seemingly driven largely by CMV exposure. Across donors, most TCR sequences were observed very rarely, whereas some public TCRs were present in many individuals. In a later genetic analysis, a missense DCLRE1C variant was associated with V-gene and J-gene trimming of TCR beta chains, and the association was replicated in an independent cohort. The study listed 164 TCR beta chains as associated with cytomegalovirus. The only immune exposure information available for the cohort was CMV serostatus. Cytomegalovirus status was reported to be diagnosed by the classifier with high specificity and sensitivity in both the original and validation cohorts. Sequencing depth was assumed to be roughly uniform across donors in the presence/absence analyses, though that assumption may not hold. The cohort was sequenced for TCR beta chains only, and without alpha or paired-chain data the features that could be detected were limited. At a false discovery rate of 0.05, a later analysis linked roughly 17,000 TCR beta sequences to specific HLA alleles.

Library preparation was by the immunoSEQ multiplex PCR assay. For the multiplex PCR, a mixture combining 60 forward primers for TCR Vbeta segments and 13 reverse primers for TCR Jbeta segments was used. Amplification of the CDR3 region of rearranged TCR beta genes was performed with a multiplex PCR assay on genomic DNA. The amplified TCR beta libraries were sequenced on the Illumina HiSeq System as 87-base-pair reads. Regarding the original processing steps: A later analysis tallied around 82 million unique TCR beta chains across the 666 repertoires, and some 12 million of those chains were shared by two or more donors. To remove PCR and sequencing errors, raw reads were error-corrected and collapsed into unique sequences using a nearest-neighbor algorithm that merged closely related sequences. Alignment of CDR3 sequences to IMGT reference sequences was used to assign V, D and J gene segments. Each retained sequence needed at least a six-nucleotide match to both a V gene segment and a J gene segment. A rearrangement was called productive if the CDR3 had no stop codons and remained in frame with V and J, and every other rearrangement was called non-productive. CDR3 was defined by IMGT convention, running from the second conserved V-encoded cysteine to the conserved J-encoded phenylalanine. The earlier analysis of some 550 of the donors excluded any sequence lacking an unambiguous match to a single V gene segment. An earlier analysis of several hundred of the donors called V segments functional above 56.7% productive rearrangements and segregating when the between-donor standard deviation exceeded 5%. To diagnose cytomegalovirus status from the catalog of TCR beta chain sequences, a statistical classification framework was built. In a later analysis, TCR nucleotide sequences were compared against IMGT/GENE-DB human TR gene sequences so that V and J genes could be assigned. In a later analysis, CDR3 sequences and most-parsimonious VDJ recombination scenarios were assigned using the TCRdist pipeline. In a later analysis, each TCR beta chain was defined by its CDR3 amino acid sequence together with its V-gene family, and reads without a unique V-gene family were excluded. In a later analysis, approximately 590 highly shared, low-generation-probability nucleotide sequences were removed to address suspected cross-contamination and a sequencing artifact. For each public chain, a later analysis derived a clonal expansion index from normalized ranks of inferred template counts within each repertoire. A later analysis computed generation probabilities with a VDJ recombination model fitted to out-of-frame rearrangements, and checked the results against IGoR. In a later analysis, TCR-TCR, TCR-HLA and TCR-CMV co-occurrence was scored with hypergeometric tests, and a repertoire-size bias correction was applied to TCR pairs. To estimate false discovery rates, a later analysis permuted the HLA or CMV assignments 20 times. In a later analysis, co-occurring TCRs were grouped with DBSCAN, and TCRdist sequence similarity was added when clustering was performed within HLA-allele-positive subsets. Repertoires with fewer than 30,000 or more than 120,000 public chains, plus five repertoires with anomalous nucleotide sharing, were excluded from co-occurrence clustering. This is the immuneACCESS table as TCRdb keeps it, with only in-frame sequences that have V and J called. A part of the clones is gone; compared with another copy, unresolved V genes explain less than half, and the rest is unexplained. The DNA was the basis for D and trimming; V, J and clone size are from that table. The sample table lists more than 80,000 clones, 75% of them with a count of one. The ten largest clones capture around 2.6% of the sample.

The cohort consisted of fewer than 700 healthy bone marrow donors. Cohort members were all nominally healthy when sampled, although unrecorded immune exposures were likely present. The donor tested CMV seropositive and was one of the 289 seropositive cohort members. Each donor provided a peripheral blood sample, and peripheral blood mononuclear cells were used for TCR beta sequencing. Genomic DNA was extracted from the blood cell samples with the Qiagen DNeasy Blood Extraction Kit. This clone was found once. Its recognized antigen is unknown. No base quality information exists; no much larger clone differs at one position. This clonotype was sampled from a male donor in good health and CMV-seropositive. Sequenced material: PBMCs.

The DNA is as follows: TGTGCCACCAGCAGAGGGAGCCAAGAGACCCAGTACTTC. It translates as CATSRGSQETQYF. This sequence uses TRBV15 and TRBJ2-5; the D gene is unclear. Trimming at the junction amounts to 1 base on V and 1 base on J, and the germline ends lie 4 bases apart. Inclusive of the bounding cysteine and phenylalanine, the CDR3 is 13 residues long. Only the CDR3 DNA is retained, 39 bases long and in frame from the first base. Reading the germline V gene (reference sequence) gives CDR1 LNHNV and CDR2 YYDKDF.